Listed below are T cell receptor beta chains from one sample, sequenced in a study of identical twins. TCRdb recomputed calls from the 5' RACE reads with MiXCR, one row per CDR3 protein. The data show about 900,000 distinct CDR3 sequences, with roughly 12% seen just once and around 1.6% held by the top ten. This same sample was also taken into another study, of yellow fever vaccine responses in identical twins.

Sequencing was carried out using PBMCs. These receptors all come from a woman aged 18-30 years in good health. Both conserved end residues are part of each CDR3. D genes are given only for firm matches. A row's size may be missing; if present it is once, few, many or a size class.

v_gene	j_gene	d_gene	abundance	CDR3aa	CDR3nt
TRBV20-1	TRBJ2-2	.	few	CSARDRRQGKTGELFF	TGCAGTGCTAGAGATCGGAGGCAGGGTAAAACCGGGGAGCTGTTTTTT
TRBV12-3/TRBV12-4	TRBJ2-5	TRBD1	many	CASTPGQIQETQYF	TGTGCCAGCACCCCGGGACAGATCCAAGAGACCCAGTACTTC
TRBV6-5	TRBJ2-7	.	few	CASSYSGGHSYEQYF	TGTGCCAGCAGTTACTCTGGCGGCCACTCCTACGAGCAGTACTTC
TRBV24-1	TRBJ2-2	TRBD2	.	CAAAGSGRPGELFF	TGTGCCGCCGCTGGGAGCGGGAGGCCCGGGGAGCTGTTTTTT
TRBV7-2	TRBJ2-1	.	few	CASSSNQGVYNEQFF	TGTGCCAGCAGCTCAAATCAGGGAGTCTACAATGAGCAGTTCTTC
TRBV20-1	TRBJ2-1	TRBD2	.	CSATSGRGSDEQFF	TGCAGTGCCACTAGCGGGAGGGGCTCCGATGAGCAGTTCTTC
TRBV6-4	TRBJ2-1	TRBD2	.	CASWTLGTSGTSSYNEQFF	TGTGCCAGCTGGACCCTCGGGACTAGCGGGACGAGCTCCTACAATGAGCAGTTCTTC
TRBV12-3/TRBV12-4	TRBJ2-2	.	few	CASSPVRGREVSGELFF	TGTGCCAGCAGTCCGGTCCGGGGCAGGGAGGTTTCCGGGGAGCTGTTTTTT
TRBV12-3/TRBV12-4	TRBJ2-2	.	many	CASSRDTGELFF	TGTGCCAGCAGCCGAGACACCGGGGAGCTGTTTTTT
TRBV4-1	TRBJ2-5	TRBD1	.	CASSQERTGGWETQYF	TGCGCCAGCAGCCAAGAGCGGACAGGGGGCTGGGAGACCCAGTACTTC
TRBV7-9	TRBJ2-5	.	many	CASSSREIQETQYF	TGTGCCAGCAGCTCTCGGGAGATTCAAGAGACCCAGTACTTC
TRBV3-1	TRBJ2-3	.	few	CASSQDMGSNTDTQYF	TGTGCCAGCAGCCAAGATATGGGCTCTAACACAGATACGCAGTATTTT
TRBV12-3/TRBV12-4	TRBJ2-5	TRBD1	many	CASSLALTGTSRF	TGTGCCAGCAGTTTAGCCCTGACAGGGACGAGTAGGTTC
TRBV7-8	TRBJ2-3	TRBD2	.	CASSLDLAGSTDTQYF	TGTGCCAGCAGCTTAGACTTAGCGGGAAGCACAGATACGCAGTATTTT
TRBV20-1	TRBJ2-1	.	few	CSARRSYEQFF	TGCAGTGCTAGAAGGAGCTATGAGCAGTTCTTC
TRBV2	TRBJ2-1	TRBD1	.	CASRRDRGPYNEQFF	TGTGCCAGCAGAAGGGACAGGGGGCCCTACAATGAGCAGTTCTTC
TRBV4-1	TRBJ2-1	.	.	CASSQDSPNEQFF	TGCGCCAGCAGCCAAGATTCACCGAATGAGCAGTTCTTC
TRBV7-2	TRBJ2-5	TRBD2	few	CASSLVLRGGQETQYF	TGTGCCAGCAGCTTGGTCCTTCGGGGGGGCCAAGAGACCCAGTACTTC
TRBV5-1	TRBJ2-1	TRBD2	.	CASSRTSSDNEQFF	TGCGCCAGCAGCCGGACTAGCTCAGACAATGAGCAGTTCTTC
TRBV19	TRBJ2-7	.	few	CASAPGPVSYEQYF	TGTGCCAGCGCCCCCGGACCGGTCTCCTACGAGCAGTACTTC
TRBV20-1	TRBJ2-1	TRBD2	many	CSVEREHNEQFF	TGCAGTGTTGAGCGGGAGCACAATGAGCAGTTCTTC
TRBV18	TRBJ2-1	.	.	CASSPPSGVLNEQFF	TGTGCCAGCTCACCACCATCCGGGGTCCTCAATGAGCAGTTCTTC
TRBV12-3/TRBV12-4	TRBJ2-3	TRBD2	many	CASTVGTSGGDTQYF	TGTGCCAGCACCGTCGGGACTAGCGGGGGAGATACGCAGTATTTT
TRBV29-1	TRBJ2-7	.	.	CSVEDPGKASYEQYF	TGCAGCGTTGAAGACCCCGGTAAAGCCTCCTACGAGCAGTACTTC
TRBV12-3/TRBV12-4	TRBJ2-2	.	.	CASSTEEGAPSGELFF	TGTGCCAGCAGTACCGAGGAGGGGGCGCCGTCCGGGGAGCTGTTTTTT
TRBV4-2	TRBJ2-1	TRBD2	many	CASSQDTSGSYNEQFF	TGTGCCAGCAGCCAAGATACTAGCGGCTCCTACAATGAGCAGTTCTTC
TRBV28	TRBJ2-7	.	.	CASTILGAGTGEQYF	TGTGCCAGCACTATCCTCGGGGCGGGGACGGGTGAGCAGTACTTC
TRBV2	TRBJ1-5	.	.	CASMEGLGRQPQHF	TGTGCCAGCATGGAGGGTCTAGGGCGTCAGCCCCAGCATTTT
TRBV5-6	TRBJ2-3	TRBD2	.	CASSLVVTSVTDTQYF	TGTGCCAGCAGCTTGGTTGTGACTAGCGTAACAGATACGCAGTATTTT
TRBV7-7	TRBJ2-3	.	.	CASSRDRRDTQYF	TGTGCCAGCAGTCGGGACCGGCGCGATACGCAGTATTTT
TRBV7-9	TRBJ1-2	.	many	CASSLHGLGYGYTF	TGTGCCAGCAGCTTACACGGGCTAGGTTATGGCTACACCTTC
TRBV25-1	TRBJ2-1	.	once	CASSERPLGNEQFF	TGTGCCAGCAGTGAACGTCCCTTAGGGAATGAGCAGTTCTTC
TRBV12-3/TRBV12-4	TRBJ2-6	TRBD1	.	CASRPAHGTATSGANVLTF	TGTGCCAGCAGGCCAGCACACGGGACAGCCACCTCTGGGGCCAACGTCCTGACTTTC
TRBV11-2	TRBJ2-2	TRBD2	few	CASSLVPWTSGIANTGELFF	TGTGCCAGCAGCTTAGTACCCTGGACTAGCGGGATTGCGAACACCGGGGAGCTGTTTTTT
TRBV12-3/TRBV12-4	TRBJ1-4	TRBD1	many	CASRRQGVRTNEKLFF	TGTGCCAGCAGGAGACAGGGGGTTAGGACTAATGAAAAACTGTTTTTT
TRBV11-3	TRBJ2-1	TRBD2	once	CASSLALAGGIVEQFF	TGTGCCAGCAGCTTAGCCCTAGCGGGAGGTATCGTTGAGCAGTTCTTC
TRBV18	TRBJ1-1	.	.	CASSPEVGGTEAFF	TGTGCCAGCTCACCTGAGGTCGGGGGCACTGAAGCTTTCTTT
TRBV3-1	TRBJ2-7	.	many	CASSQTGRYEQYF	TGTGCCAGCAGCCAAACGGGACGCTACGAGCAGTACTTC
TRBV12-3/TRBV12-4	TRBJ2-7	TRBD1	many	CASSRTGGVSEQYF	TGTGCCAGCAGTCGGACAGGGGGAGTTTCCGAGCAGTACTTC
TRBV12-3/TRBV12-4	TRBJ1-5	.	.	CASSSHVRERGNQPQHF	TGTGCCAGCAGCTCGCATGTCAGGGAAAGAGGCAATCAGCCCCAGCATTTT
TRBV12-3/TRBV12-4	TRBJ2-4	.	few	CASSLELRSSGVKNIQYF	TGTGCCAGCAGTTTGGAATTGAGGAGTTCTGGGGTCAAAAACATTCAGTACTTC
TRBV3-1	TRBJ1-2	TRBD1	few	CASSQISAGGTKVMGYTF	TGTGCCAGCAGCCAGATCTCCGCAGGGGGCACGAAGGTTATGGGCTACACCTTC
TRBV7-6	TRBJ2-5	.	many	CASSLGGGGQETQYF	TGTGCCAGCAGCTTAGGGGGTGGCGGGCAAGAGACCCAGTACTTC
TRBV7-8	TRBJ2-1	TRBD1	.	CASSTGTARYNEQFF	TGTGCCAGCAGCACCGGGACAGCGCGGTACAATGAGCAGTTCTTC
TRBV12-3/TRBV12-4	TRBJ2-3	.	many	CASSLSQPTDTQYF	TGTGCCAGCAGTTTGAGTCAGCCCACAGATACGCAGTATTTT
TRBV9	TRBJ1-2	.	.	CASSVVGWDGYTF	TGTGCCAGCAGCGTAGTAGGGTGGGATGGCTACACCTTC
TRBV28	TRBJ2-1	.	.	CASSTSDKHNEQFF	TGTGCCAGCAGTACGTCCGACAAGCACAATGAGCAGTTCTTC
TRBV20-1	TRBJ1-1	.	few	CSARGRNTEAFF	TGCAGTGCTAGGGGGAGGAACACTGAAGCTTTCTTT
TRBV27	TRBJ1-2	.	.	CASALGGGANYGYTF	TGTGCCAGTGCCCTGGGGGGAGGGGCGAACTATGGCTACACCTTC
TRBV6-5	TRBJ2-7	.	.	CASSSPSRGYEQYF	TGTGCCAGCAGTTCTCCTAGCAGGGGTTACGAGCAGTACTTC
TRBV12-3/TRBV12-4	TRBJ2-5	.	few	CASSFVVGGGQETQCF	TGTGCCAGCAGTTTTGTGGTCGGCGGGGGACAAGAGACCCAGTGCTTC
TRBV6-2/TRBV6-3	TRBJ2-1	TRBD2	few	CASSKVMGSSSGSSYNEQFF	TGTGCCAGCTCAAAGGTCATGGGGTCGTCGAGCGGGAGCTCCTACAATGAGCAGTTCTTC
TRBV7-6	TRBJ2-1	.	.	CASSTLLGSSYNEQFF	TGTGCCAGCAGCACCTTACTGGGAAGCTCCTACAATGAGCAGTTCTTC